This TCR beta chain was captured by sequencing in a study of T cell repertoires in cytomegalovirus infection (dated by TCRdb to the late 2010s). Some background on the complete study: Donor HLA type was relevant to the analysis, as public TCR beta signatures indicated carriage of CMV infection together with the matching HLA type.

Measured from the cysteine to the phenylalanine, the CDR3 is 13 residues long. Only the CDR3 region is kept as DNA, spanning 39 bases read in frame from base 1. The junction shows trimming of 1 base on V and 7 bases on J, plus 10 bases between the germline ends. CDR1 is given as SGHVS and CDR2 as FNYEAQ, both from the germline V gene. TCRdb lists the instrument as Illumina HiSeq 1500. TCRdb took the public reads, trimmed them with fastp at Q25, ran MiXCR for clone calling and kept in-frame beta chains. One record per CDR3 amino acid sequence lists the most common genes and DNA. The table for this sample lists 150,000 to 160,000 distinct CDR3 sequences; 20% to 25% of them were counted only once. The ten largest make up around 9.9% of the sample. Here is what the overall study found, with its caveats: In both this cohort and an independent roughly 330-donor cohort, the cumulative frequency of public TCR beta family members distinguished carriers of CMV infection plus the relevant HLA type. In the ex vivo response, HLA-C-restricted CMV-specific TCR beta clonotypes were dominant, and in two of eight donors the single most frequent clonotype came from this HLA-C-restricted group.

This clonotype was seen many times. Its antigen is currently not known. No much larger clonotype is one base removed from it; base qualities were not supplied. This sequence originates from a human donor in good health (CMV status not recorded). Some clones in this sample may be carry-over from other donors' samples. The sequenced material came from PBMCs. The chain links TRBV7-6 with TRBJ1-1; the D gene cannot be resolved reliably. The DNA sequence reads TGTGCCAGCAGCTTAGATGCGGGGAATGAAGCTTTCTTT. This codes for CASSLDAGNEAFF. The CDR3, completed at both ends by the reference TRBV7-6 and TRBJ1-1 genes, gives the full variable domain GAGVSQSPRYKVTKRGQDVALRCDPISGHVSLYWYRQALGQGPEFLTYFNYEAQQDKSGLPNDRFSAERPEGSISTLTIQRTEQRDSAMYRCASSLDAGNEAFFGQGTRLTVV.